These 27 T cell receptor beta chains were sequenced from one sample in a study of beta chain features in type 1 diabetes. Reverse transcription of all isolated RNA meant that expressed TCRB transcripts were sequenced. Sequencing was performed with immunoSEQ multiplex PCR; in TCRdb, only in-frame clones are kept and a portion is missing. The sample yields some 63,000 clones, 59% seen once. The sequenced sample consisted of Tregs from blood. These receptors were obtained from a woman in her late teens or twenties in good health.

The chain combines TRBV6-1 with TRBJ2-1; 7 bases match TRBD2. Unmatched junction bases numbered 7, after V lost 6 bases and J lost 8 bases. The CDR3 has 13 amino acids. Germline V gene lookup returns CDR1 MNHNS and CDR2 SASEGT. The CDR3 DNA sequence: TGTGCCAGCAGAGGCGGGAGTATCGATGAGCAGTTCTTC. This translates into CASRGGSIDEQFF.

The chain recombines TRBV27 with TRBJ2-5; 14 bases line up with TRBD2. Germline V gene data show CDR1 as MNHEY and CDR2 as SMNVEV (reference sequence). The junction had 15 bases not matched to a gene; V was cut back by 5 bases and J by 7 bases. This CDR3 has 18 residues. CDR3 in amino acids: CASSPGLAGVPRYWTQYF. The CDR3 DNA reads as TGTGCCAGCAGTCCGGGACTAGCGGGAGTCCCGAGGTATTGGACCCAGTACTTC.

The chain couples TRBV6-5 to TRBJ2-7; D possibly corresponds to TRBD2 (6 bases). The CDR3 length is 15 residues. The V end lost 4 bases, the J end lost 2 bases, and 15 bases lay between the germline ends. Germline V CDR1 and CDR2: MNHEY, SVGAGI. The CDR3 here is CASSLLAPGAYEQYF. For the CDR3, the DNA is TGTGCCAGCAGTTTGCTAGCGCCGGGAGCCTACGAGCAGTACTTC.

The CDR3 DNA is TGTGCCAGCAGTGGACTAGCGGGGGGGCTAGATACGCAGTATTTT. It encodes CASSGLAGGLDTQYF. This sequence joins TRBV6-5 and TRBJ2-3; TRBD2 matches 15 bases. The CDR3 runs 15 residues. The V gene's germline CDR1 is MNHEY and CDR2 SVGAGI. V shed 5 bases and J 5 bases; nucleotides not matched to a gene: 2.

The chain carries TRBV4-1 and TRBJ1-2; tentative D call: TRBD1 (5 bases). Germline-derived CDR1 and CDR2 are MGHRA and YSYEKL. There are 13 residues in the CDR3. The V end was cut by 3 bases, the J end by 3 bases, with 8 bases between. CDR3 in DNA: TGCGCCAGCAGCCAGGGACTTTACTATGGCTACACCTTC. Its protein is CASSQGLYYGYTF.

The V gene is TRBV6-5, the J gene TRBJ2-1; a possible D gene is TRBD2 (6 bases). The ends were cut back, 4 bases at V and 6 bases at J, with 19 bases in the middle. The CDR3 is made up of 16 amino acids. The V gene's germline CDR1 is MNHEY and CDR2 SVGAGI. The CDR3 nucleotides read TGTGCCAGCAGTTCGCTCGGGGCAGGCGGGGTCAATGAGCAGTTCTTC. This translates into CASSSLGAGGVNEQFF.

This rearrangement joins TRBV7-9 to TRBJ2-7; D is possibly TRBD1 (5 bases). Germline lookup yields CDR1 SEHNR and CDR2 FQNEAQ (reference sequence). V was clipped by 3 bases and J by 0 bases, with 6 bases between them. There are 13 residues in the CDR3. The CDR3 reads CASSLTDSYEQYF. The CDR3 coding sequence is TGTGCCAGCAGCTTGACAGACTCCTACGAGCAGTACTTC.

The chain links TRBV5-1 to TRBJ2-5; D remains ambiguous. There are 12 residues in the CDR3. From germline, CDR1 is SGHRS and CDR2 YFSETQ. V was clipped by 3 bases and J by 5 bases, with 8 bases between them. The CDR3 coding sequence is TGCGCCAGCAGCTCCCCCGGGGAGACCCAGTACTTC. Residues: CASSSPGETQYF.

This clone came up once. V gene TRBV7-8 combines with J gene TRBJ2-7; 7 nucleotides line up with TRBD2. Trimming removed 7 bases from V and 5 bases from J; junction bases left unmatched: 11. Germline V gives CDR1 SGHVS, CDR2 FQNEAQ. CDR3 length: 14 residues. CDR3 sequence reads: CASTIGEGLNEQYF. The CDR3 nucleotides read TGTGCCAGCACCATAGGGGAGGGCCTAAACGAGCAGTACTTC.

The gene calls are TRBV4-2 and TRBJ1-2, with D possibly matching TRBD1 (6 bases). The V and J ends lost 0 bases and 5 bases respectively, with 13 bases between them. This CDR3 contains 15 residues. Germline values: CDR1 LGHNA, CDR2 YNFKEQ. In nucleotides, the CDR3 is TGTGCCAGCAGCCAAGATGGATTTCAGGGGTATGGCTACACCTTC. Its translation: CASSQDGFQGYGYTF.

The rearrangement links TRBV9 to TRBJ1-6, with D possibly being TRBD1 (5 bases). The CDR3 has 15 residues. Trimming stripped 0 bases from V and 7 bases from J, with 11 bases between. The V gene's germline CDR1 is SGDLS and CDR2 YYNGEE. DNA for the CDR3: TGTGCCAGCAGCGTAGCGGCAGGGCAAAATTCACCCCTCCACTTT. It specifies CASSVAAGQNSPLHF. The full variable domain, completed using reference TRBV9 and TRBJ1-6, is DSGVTQTPKHLITATGQRVTLRCSPRSGDLSVYWYQQSLDQGLQFLIQYYNGEERAKGNILERFSAQQFPDLHSELNLSSLELGDSALYFCASSVAAGQNSPLHFGNGTRLTVT.

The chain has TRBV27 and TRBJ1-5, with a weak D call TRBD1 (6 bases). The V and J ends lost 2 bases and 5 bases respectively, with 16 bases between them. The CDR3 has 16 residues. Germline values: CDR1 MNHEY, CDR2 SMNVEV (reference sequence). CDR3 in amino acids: CASSLPVQGSHQPQHF. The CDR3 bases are TGTGCCAGCAGTTTACCCGTACAGGGTTCCCATCAGCCCCAGCATTTT.

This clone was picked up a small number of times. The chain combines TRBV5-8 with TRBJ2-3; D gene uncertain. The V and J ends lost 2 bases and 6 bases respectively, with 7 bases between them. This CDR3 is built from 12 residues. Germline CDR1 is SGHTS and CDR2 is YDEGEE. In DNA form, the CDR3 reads TGTGCCAGCAGCTTTCAGGTGGATACGCAGTATTTT. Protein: CASSFQVDTQYF.

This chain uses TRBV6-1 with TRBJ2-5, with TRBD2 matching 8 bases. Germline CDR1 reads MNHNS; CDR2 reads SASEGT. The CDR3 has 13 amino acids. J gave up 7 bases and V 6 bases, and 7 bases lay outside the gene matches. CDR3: CASSYGLAGTQYF. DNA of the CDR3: TGTGCCAGCAGCTACGGACTAGCCGGGACCCAGTACTTC.

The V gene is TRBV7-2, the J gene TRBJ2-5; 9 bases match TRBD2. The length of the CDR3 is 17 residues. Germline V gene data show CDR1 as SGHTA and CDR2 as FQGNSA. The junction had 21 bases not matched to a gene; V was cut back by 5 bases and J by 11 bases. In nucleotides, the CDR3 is TGTGCCAGCAGCGGTCCCCCGAACAGACTAGCGGACAAAGGGCAGTACTTC. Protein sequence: CASSGPPNRLADKGQYF.

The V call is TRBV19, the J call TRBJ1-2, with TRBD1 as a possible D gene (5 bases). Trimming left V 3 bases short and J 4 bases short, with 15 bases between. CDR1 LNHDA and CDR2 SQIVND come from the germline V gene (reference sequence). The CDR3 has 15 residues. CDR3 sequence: CASSIEAGRSYGYTF. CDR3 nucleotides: TGTGCCAGTAGTATTGAGGCGGGACGCAGCTATGGCTACACCTTC. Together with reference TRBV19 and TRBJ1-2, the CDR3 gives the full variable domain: DGGITQSPKYLFRKEGQNVTLSCEQNLNHDAMYWYRQDPGQGLRLIYYSQIVNDFQKGDIAEGYSVSREKKESFPLTVTSAQKNPTAFYLCASSIEAGRSYGYTFGSGTRLTVV.

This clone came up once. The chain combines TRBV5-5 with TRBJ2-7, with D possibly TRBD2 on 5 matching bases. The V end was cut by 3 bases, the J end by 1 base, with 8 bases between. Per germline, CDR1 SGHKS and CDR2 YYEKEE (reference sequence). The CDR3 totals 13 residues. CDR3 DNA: TGTGCCAGCAGCTCAAGCGGATCCTACGAGCAGTACTTC. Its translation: CASSSSGSYEQYF.

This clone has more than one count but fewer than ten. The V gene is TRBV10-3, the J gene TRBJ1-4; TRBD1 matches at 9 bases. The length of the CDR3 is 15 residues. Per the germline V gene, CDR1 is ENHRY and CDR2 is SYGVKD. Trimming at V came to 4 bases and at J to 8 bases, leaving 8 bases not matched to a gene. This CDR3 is CAISGADRGIEKLFF. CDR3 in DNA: TGTGCCATCAGTGGTGCGGACAGGGGAATCGAAAAACTGTTTTTT.

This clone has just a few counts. CDR3 residues: CASSHGADGETQYF. CDR3 DNA sequence: TGCGCCAGCAGCCATGGGGCTGATGGGGAGACCCAGTACTTC. The V and J genes are TRBV4-1 and TRBJ2-5; tentatively, D is TRBD1 (5 bases). The CDR3 loop spans 14 amino acids. V was cut by 3 bases and J by 5 bases, with 13 bases left in between. Germline V gene sequence: CDR1 MGHRA, CDR2 YSYEKL.

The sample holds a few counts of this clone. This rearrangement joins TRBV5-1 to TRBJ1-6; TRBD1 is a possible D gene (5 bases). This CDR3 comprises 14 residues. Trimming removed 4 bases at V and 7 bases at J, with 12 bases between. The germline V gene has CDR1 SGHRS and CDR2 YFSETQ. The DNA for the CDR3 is TGCGCCAGCAGCCTCGGCGGGGGGAATTCACCCCTCCACTTT. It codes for CASSLGGGNSPLHF.

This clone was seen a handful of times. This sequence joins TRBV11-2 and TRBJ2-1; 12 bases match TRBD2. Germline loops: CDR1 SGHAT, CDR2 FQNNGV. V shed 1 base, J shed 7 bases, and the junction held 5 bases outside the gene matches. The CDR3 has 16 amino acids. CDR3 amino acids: CASSLASGLAGNEQFF. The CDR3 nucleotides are TGTGCCAGCAGCTTAGCTTCCGGACTAGCGGGGAATGAGCAGTTCTTC.

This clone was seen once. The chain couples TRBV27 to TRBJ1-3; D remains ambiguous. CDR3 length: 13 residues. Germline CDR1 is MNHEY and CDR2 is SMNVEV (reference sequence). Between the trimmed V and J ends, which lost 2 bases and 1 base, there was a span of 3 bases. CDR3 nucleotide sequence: TGTGCCAGCAGTTTAGTATCTGGAAACACCATATATTTT. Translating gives CASSLVSGNTIYF.

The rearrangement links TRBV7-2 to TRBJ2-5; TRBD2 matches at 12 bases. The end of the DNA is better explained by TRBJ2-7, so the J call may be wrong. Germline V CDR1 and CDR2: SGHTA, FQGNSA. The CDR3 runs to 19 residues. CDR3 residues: CASSLSPGLAGALSYEQYF. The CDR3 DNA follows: TGTGCCAGCAGCTTATCTCCGGGACTAGCGGGCGCGCTCTCCTACGAGCAGTACTTC.

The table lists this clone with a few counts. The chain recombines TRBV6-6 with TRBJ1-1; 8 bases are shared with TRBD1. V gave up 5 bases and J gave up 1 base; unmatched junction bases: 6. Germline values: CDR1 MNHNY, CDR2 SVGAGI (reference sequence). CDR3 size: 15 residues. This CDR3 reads CASSHGQGSNTEAFF. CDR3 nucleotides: TGTGCCAGCAGTCACGGACAGGGATCGAACACTGAAGCTTTCTTT.

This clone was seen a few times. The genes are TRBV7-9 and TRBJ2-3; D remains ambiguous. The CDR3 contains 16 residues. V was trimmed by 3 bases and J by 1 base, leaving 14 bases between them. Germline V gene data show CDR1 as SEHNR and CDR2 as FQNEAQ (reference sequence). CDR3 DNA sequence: TGTGCCAGCAGCTTTCGACCCAGGTCGGGCACAGATACGCAGTATTTT. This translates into CASSFRPRSGTDTQYF.

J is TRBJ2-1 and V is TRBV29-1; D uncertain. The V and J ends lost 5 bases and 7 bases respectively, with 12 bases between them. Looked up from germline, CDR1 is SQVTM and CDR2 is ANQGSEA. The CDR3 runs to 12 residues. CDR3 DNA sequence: TGCAGCGTTTTCTTTTCTACGAATGAGCAGTTCTTC. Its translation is CSVFFSTNEQFF.

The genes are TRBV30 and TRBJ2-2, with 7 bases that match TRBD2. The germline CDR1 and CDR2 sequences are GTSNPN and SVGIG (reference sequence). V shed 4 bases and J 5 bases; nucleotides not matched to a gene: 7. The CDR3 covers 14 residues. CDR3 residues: CAWKGGRGTGELFF. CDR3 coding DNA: TGTGCCTGGAAGGGAGGGAGGGGAACCGGGGAGCTGTTTTTT.